Reported below is one TCR beta chain. There is no known antigen for this receptor. No much larger clonotype is one base removed from it; base qualities were not supplied. TCRbeta CDR3 regions were amplified from genomic DNA by means of the immunoSEQ Assay, a bias-controlled multiplex PCR. The study's processing was this. Within the assay, amplification of reference gene primers was used to estimate how many nucleated cells each sample contained. To quantify the absolute abundance of each unique TCRbeta CDR3 rearrangement, sequence reads were collapsed and filtered. Productive Simpson clonality was computed per sample as the square root of Simpson's diversity index over productive rearrangements. Imported from immuneACCESS, the table was reduced by TCRdb to in-frame sequences with V and J called. These copies leave out some clones; in studies compared against another copy, an unresolved V gene accounts for under half, and the cause of the remainder is not known. That table supplies the V and J calls and clone size; D and trimming were determined from the DNA. The sample table lists just over 90,000 clones, about 80% of them with a count of one. The top ten hold less than 20% of the sample.

The data were taken from a study of blood T cell repertoires in COVID-19 (dated by TCRdb to about 2020). With regard to the full study: Samples from collaborators originated in the United States, Italy and Spain and spanned both the acute and convalescent phases of COVID-19. The prospective study material was composed of cDNA or gDNA derived from T cells, B-cell-depleted T cells, or PBMCs. Subjects who had been exposed to COVID-19, were actively infected with it, or had recovered from it provided the deeply sampled blood TCRbeta repertoires that made up the dataset. A freely available public database, intended as a resource for researchers studying the immune response to SARS-CoV-2, is where the repertoires were released. Samples were obtained from the ongoing ImmuneRACE study (first 160 participants) and from 1,254 subjects provided by 6 global collaborators. A de-identified subject ID, COVID-19 status, age in years and sex were almost always included in the sample metadata. Where available, HLA class I and class II types were obtained from metadata supplied by the sample provider rather than from assay-based typing. Broader findings and caveats from the paper: How much clinical and demographic metadata was included differed by source and by participant, and the metadata was provided uncurated.

Collaborating institutions collected whole blood in K2EDTA tubes following their own protocols. For TCRbeta analysis, collaborator samples were shipped as frozen whole blood, as isolated PBMCs, or as DNA extracted from either sample type. Including cysteine and phenylalanine, the CDR3 has 15 amino acids. Solely the CDR3 DNA is kept, with 45 bases framed from the first base. The V end gives up 4 bases and the J end 1 base, leaving 6 bases in the junction not matched to a gene. CDR1 and CDR2, looked up from the germline V gene (reference sequence), are LGHDT and YNNKEL. The sequence was collected from a human donor in a cohort sampled during active COVID-19. Sequencing was performed on peripheral blood. The rearranged segments are TRBV3-1 (or the pseudogene TRBV3-2) and TRBJ2-5; the central 7 bases match TRBD2. In nucleotides, the sequence is TGTGCCAGCAGCCGGGCGAGCGGGGTCCAAGAGACCCAGTACTTC. Its amino acids are CASSRASGVQETQYF.